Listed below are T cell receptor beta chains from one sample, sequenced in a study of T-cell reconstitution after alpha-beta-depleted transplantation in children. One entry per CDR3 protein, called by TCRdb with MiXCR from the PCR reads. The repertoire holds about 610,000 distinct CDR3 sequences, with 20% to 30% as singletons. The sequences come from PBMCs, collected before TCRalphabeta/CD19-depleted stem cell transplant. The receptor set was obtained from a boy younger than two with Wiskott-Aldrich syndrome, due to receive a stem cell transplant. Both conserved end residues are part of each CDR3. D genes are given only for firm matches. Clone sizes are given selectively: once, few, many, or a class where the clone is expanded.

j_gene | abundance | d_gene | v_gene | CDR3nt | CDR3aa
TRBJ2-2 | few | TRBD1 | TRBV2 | TGTGCCAGCAGGGCCGGACAGGGGGCGACCGGGGAGCTGTTTTTT | CASRAGQGATGELFF
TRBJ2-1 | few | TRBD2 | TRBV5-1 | TGCGCCAGCAGCCTATTAACTAGCGGCGGTGAGCAGTTCTTC | CASSLLTSGGEQFF
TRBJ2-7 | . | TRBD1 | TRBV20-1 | TGCAGTGCTCCAACCGGACAGGGGAGCTACGAGCAGTACTTC | CSAPTGQGSYEQYF
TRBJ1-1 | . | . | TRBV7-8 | TGTGCCAGCAGCTTATGGGCAGGGGCGAGTGAAGCTTTCTTT | CASSLWAGASEAFF
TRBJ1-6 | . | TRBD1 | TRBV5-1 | TGCGCCAGCAGCTTGGACGTGGACAGGGTCTCTTCACCCCTCCACTTT | CASSLDVDRVSSPLHF
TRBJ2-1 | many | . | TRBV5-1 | TGCGCCAGCAGCTTGGGACTCAATGAGCAGTTCTTC | CASSLGLNEQFF
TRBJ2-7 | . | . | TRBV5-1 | TGCGCCAGCAGCTTGGAAGTTGTCGGGAACGAGCAGTACTTC | CASSLEVVGNEQYF
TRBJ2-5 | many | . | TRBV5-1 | TGCGCCAGCAGAGACCAAGAGACCCAGTACTTC | CASRDQETQYF
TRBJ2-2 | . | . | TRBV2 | TGTGCCAGCAGCCCCCGATCGGGGACAAATTCGAACACCGGGGAGCTGTTTTTT | CASSPRSGTNSNTGELFF
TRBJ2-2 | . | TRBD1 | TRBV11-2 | TGTGCCAGCAGCTCGACAGGGGTCACCGGGGAGCTGTTTTTT | CASSSTGVTGELFF
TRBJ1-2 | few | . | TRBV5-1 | TGCGCCAGCAGCCCCAAAGGAATAGAGGGGAAGACCTACACCTTC | CASSPKGIEGKTYTF
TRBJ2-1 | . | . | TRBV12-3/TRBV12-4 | TGTGCCAGCAGACTGGGAGGTGATGAGCAGTTCTTC | CASRLGGDEQFF
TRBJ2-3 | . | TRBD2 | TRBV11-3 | TGTGCCAGCAGTCGGGGAGCGGGAAGCACAGATACGCAGTATTTT | CASSRGAGSTDTQYF
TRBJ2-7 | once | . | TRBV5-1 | TGCGCCAGCAGTTTAGGACTCCCGTGGGGTCCAGACGAGCAGTACTTC | CASSLGLPWGPDEQYF
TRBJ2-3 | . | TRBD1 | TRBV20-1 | TGCAGTGCTAGGGAGGACAGGAGAGCGTCCACAGATACGCAGTATTTT | CSAREDRRASTDTQYF
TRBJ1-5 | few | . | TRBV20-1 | TGCAGTGCTAGAGAAGGTTGGGGGCAGCCCCAGCATTTT | CSAREGWGQPQHF
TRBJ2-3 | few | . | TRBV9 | TGTGCCAGCAGCGTAGGCGGGCCAAGTGATACGCAGTATTTT | CASSVGGPSDTQYF
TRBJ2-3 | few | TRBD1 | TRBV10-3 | TGTGCCATCAGTGAGTCGACCGGACAGGCGGATACGCAGTATTTT | CAISESTGQADTQYF
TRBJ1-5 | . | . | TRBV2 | TGTGCCAGCAGTGATTTTCGGAGCAATCAGCCCCAGCATTTT | CASSDFRSNQPQHF
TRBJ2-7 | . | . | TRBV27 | TGTGCCAGCAGGCCCTTAAGAAGGGACGACGAGCAGTACTTC | CASRPLRRDDEQYF
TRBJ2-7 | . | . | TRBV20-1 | TGCAGTGCTAGAGATGTCACGGGGGAGGCTAGGTTGAACGAGCAGTACTTC | CSARDVTGEARLNEQYF
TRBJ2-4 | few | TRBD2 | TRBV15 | TGTGCCACCAGCAGAGACCCGGGAGGGAGGAACGAACGCATTCAGTACTTC | CATSRDPGGRNERIQYF
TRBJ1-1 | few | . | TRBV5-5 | TGTGCCAGCAGCTTGAGGCGCGGGGGCTGGGAAAATGAAGCTTTCTTT | CASSLRRGGWENEAFF
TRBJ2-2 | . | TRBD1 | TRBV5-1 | TGCGCCAGCAGCCCCGAGTCAGGGGGCAGCAACACCGGGGAGCTGTTTTTT | CASSPESGGSNTGELFF
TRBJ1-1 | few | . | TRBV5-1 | TGCGCCAGCAGCTTGGCGTCGAGCGGGAACACTGAAGCTTTCTTT | CASSLASSGNTEAFF
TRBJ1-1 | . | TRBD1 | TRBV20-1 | TGCAGTGCTAGTGGGGACAGGGCATTGTACACTGAAGCTTTCTTT | CSASGDRALYTEAFF
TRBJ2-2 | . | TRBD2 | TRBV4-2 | TGTGCCAGCAGCCCACGGACTAGCGGGAGGTTTACCGGGGAGCTGTTTTTT | CASSPRTSGRFTGELFF
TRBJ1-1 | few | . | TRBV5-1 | TGCGCCAGCAGCTTGGGACATTCAGACGGAGCTTTCTTT | CASSLGHSDGAFF